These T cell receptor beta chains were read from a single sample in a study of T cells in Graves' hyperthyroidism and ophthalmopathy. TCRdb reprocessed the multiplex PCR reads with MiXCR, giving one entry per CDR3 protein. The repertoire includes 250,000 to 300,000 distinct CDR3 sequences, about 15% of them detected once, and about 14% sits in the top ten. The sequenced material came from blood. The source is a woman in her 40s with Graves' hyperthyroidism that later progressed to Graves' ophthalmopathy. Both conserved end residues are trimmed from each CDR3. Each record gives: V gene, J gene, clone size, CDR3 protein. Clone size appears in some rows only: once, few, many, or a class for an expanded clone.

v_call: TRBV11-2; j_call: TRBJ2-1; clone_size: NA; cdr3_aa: ASSKLRTGRNEQF
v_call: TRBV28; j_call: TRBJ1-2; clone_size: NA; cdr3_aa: ASSRINYGYT
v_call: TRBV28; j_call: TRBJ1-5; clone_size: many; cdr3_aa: ASKIRGYQPQH
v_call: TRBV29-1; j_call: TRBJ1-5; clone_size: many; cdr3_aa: SASTGVNQPQH
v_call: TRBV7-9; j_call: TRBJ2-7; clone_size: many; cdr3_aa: ASSQARQGVDEQY
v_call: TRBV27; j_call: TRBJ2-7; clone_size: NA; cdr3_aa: ASSFSGTSYEQY
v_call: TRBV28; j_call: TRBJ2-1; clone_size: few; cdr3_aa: ASSQAASGRTYNEQF
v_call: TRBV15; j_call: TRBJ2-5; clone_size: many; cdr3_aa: ATSRDLTVETQY
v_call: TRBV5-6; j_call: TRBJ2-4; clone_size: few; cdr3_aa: ASSFLAKNIQY
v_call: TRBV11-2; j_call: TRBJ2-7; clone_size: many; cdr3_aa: ASSGLTGTGDIYEQY
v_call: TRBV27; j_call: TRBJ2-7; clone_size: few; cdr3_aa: ASRAGASLLYEQY
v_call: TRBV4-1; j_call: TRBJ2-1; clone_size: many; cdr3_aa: ASSHRPGLAANEQF
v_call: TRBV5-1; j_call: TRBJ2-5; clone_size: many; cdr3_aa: ASSNTGPAVGRLAQY
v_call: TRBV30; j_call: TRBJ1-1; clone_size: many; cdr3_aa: AWSVRENTEAF
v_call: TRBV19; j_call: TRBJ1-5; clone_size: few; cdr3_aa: ASRGQGMYQPQH
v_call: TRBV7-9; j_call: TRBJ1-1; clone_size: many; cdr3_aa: ASTSQTGSITEAF
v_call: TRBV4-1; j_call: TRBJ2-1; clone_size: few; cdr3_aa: ASSQVPTSGKGNNEQF
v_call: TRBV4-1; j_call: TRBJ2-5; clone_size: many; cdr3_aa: ASSHPRVIQETQY
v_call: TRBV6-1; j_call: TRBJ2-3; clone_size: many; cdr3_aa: ASSTGGSADTQY
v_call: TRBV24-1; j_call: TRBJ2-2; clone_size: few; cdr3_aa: ATSALATGELF
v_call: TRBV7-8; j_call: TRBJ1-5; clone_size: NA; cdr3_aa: ASSFSSVSNQPQH
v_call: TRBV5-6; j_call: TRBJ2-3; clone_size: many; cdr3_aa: ASSHEWGRGTDTQY
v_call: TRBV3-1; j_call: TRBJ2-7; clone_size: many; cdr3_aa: ATTGQGGTYEQY
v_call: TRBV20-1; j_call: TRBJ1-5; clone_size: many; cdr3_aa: SVRLTGPKNQPQH
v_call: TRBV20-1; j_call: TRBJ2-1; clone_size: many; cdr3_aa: SARGLAGEGGISYNEQF
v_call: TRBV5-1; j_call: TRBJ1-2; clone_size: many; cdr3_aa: ASSLVGAGYGYT
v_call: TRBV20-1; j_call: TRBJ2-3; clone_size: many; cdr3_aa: SADGQGNTDTQY
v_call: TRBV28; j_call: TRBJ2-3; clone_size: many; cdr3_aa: ASSLYPLGLAGGKSTDTQY
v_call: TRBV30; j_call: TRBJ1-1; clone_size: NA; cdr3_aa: AWSRGSNTEAF
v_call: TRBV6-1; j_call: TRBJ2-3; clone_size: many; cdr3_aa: GRGDTQY
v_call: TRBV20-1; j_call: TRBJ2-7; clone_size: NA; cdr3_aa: SAGGLAGVQPYEQY
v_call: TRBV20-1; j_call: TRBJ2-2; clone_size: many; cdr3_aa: SARGHTGELF
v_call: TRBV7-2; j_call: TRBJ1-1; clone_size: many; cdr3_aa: ASSLLGPGDTEAF
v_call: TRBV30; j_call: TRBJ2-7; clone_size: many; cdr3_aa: AWISRTSGEQY
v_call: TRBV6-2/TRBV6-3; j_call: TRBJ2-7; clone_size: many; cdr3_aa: ASSYLDAYEQY
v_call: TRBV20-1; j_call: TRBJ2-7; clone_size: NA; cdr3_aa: SAREGTSGRSVWYEQY
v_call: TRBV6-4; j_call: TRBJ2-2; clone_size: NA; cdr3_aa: ASTKTAANTGELF
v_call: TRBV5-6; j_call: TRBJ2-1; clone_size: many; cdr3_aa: ASSSVGMSSYNEQF
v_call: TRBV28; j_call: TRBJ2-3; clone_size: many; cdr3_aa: AIHSFTRGSKGRITDTQY
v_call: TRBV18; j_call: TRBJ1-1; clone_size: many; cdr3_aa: ASSPGRDTEAF
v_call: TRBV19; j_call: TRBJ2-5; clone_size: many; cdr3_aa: ASSIRSEAGETQY
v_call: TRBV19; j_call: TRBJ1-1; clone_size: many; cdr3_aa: AVKGSWDTEAF